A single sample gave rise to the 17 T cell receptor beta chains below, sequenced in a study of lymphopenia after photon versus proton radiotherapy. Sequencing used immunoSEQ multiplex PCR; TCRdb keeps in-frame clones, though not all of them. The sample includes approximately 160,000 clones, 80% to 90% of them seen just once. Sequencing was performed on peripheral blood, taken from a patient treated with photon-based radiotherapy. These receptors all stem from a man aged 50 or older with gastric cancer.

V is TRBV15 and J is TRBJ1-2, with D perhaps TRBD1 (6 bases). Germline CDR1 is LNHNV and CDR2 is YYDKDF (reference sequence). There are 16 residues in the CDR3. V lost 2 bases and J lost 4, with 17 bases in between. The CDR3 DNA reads TGTGCCACCAGCAGATCAGGGGCCAGGGAGGGCTATGGCTACACCTTC. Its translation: CATSRSGAREGYGYTF.

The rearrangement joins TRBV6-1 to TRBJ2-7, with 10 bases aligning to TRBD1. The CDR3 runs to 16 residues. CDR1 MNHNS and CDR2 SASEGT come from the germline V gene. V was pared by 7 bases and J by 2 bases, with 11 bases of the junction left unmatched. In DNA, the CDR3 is TGTGCCAGCACCGAAGCCGGCGGGACAGGGGCCTACGAGCAGTACTTC. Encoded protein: CASTEAGGTGAYEQYF.

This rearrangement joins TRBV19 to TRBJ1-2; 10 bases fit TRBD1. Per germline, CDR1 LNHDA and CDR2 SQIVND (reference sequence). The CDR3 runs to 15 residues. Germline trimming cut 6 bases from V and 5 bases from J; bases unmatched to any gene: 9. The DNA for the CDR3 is TGTGCCAGTAGCCTTATAGGGGGACAGGGGTATGGCTACACCTTC. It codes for CASSLIGGQGYGYTF.

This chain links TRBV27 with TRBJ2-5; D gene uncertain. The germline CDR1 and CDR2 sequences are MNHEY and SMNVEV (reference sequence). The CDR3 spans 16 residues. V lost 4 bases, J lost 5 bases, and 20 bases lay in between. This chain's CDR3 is CASSSSLTQSWETQYF. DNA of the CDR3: TGTGCCAGCAGTTCTTCCCTTACTCAAAGTTGGGAGACCCAGTACTTC.

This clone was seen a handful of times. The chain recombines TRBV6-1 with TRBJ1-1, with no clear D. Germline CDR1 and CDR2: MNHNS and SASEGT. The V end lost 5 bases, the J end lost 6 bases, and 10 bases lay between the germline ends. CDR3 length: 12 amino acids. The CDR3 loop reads CASSPDGAEAFF. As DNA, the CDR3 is TGTGCCAGCAGTCCAGACGGGGCTGAAGCTTTCTTT.

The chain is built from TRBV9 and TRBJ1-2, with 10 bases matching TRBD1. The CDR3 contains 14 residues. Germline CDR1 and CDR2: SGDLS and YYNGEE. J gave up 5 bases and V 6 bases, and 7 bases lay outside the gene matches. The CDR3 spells CASTPGQGIYGYTF. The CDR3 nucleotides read TGTGCCAGCACCCCGGGACAGGGGATTTATGGCTACACCTTC.

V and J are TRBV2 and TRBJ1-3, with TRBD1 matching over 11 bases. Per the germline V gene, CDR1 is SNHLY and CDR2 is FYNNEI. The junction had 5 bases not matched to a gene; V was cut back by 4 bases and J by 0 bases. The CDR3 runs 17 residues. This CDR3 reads CASSGRTGGVSGNTIYF. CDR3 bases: TGTGCCAGCAGTGGGAGGACAGGGGGCGTCTCTGGAAACACCATATATTTT. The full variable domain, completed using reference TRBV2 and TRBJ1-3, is EPEVTQTPSHQVTQMGQEVILRCVPISNHLYFYWYRQILGQKVEFLVSFYNNEISEKSEIFDDQFSVERPDGSNFTLKIRSTKLEDSAMYFCASSGRTGGVSGNTIYFGEGSWLTVV.

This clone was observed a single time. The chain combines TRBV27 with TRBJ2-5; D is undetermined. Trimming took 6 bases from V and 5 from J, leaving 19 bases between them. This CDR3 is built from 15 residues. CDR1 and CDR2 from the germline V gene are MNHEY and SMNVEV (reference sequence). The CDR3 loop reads CASSNVIQSLETQYF. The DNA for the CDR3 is TGTGCCAGCAGCAACGTAATACAGAGTCTGGAGACCCAGTACTTC.

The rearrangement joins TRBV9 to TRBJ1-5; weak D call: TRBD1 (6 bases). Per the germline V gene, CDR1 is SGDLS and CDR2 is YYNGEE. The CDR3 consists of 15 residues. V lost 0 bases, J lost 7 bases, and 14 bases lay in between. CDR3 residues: CASSVDWGALQPQHF. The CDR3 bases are TGTGCCAGCAGCGTAGATTGGGGGGCCCTGCAGCCCCAGCATTTT.

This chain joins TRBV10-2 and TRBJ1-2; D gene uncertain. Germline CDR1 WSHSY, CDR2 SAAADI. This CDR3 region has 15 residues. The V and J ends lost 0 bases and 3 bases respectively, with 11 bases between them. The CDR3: CASSESLSFDYGYTF. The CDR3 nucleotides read TGCGCCAGCAGTGAGTCGTTGTCATTCGACTATGGCTACACCTTC.

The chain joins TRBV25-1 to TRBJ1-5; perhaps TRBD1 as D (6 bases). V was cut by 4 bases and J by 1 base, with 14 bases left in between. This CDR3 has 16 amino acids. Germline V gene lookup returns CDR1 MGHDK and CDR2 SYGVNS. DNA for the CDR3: TGTGCCAGCAGTGGCAGGGGTATTGAGAGCAATCAGCCCCAGCATTTT. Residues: CASSGRGIESNQPQHF.

CDR3 protein: CATSREQGTSGNTIYF. Written as DNA, the CDR3 is TGTGCCACCAGCAGAGAACAGGGGACCTCTGGAAACACCATATATTTT. This sequence joins TRBV15 and TRBJ1-3, with 7 positions matching TRBD1. The germline V gene encodes CDR1 LNHNV and CDR2 YYDKDF (reference sequence). With V trimmed by 0 bases and J by 0 bases, 2 bases remained unmatched. This CDR3 has 16 amino acids.

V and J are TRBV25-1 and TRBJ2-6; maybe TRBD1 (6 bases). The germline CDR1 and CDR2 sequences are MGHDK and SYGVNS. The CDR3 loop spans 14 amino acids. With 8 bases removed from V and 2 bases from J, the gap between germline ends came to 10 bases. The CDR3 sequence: CASRGQTGANVLTF. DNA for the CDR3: TGTGCCAGCCGCGGACAGACTGGGGCCAACGTCCTGACTTTC. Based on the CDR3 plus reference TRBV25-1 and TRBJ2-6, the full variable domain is EADIYQTPRYLVIGTGKKITLECSQTMGHDKMYWYQQDPGMELHLIHYSYGVNSTEKGDLSSESTVSRIRTEHFPLTLESARPSHTSQYLCASRGQTGANVLTFGAGSRLTVL.

The CDR3 reads CASGLVLAGGPRNEQFF. DNA of the CDR3: TGTGCTAGTGGTTTGGTTTTAGCGGGAGGGCCGCGCAATGAGCAGTTCTTC. The genes are TRBV12-5 and TRBJ2-1; 11 bases map to TRBD2. The CDR3 totals 17 residues. V lost 0 bases, J lost 6 bases, and 7 bases stayed unmatched. Germline V gene sequence: CDR1 LGHNT, CDR2 FRNRAP.

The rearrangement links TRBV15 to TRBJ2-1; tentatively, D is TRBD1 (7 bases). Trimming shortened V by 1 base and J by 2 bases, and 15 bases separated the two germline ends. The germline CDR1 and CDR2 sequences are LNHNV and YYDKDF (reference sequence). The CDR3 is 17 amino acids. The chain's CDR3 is CATSRGGQTRAYNEQFF. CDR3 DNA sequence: TGTGCCACCAGCAGAGGGGGACAGACTAGAGCCTACAATGAGCAGTTCTTC.

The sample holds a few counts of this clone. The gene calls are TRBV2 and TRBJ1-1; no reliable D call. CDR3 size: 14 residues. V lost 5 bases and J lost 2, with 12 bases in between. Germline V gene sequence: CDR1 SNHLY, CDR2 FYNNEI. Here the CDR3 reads CASSWVGPNTEAFF. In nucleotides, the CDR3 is TGTGCCAGCAGTTGGGTAGGGCCCAACACTGAAGCTTTCTTT.

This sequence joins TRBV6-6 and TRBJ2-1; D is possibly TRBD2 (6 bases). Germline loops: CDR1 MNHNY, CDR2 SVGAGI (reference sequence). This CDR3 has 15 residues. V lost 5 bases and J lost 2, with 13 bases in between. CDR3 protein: CASSSSGHTYNEQFF. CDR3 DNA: TGTGCCAGCAGTAGTAGCGGTCATACCTACAATGAGCAGTTCTTC.